The T cell receptor beta chain described here comes from a study of T cell responses to AZD1222 COVID-19 vaccine. Turning to the study itself: Pooling of second doses given at about 4 or about 12 weeks was done.

Points on this clone: Its matching antigen is unknown.

Sequencing was performed with immunoSEQ multiplex PCR; in TCRdb, only in-frame clones are kept and a portion is missing. The sample yields 90,000 to 120,000 clones, 93% seen once. Findings and caveats of the study: It was only a handful of AZD1222 recipients who were seropositive at baseline. Most donors were white British, females outnumbered males, and clonal diversity was possibly underestimated. Spike-wide coverage was observed for vaccine-associated CD4 TCRs, with dominant responses at 160-218 and 743-854.

This receptor was identified in an adult in good health. This sample comprised peripheral blood, obtained on day 0 of AZD1222 vaccination.

CDR3 sequence: CASSPRSTSGSYEQFF. The CDR3 DNA reads TGTGCCAGCAGCCCACGTTCGACTAGCGGGAGTTATGAGCAGTTCTTC. The V gene is TRBV7-2, the J gene TRBJ2-1; 12 nucleotides agree with TRBD2. This CDR3 comprises 16 residues. The V segment lost 5 bases and the J segment 8 bases; nucleotides outside the gene matches: 10. Germline CDR1 SGHTA, CDR2 FQGNSA.